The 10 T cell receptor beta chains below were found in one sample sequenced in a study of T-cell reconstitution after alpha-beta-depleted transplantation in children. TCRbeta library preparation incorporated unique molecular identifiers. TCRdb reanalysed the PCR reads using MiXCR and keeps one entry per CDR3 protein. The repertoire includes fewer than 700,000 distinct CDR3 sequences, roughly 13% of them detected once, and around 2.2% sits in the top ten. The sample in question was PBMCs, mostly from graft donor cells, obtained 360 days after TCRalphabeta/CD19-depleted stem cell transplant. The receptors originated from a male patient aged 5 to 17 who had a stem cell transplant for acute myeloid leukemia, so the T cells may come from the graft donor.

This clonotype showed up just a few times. CDR3 in DNA: TGTGCCAGCAGTTCCCCGATGGCCCAGGGCCCTTCGGCGACCCAGTACTTC. Protein: CASSSPMAQGPSATQYF. The J gene is TRBJ2-5, the V gene TRBV12-3 or TRBV12-4; a possible D gene is TRBD1 (5 bases). The CDR3 runs to 17 residues. The germline V and J ends were trimmed by 4 bases and 7 bases, with 25 bases remaining between them.

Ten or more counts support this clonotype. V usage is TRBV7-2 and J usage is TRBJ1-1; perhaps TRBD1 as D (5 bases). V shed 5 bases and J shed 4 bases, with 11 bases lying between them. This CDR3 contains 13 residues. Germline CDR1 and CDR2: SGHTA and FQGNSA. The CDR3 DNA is TGTGCCAGCAGCGCGGGGGGGGGCACTGAAGCTTTCTTT. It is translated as CASSAGGGTEAFF.

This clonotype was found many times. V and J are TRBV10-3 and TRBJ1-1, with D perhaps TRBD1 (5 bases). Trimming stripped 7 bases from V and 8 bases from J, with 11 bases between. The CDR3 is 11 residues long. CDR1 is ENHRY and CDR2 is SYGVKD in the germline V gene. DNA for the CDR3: TGTGCCATCACTGGAGGGACGGAAGCTTTCTTT. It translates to CAITGGTEAFF.

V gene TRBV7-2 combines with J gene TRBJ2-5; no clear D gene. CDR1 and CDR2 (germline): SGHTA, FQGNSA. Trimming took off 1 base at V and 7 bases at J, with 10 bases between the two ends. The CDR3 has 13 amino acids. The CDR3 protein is CASSLEGFRTQYF. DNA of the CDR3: TGTGCCAGCAGCTTAGAAGGGTTTCGGACCCAGTACTTC.

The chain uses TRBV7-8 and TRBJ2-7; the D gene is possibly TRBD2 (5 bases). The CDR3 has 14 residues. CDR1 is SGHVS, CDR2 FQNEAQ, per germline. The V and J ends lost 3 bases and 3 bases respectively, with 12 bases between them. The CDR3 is CASSLLGLNYEQYF. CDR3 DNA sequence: TGTGCCAGCAGCTTGCTCGGACTTAACTACGAGCAGTACTTC.

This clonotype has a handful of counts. The CDR3 region is CASSLVTNSPLHF. The CDR3 DNA is TGTGCCAGCAGTTTAGTAACCAATTCACCCCTCCACTTT. The chain recombines TRBV12-3 or TRBV12-4 with TRBJ1-6; D unclear. This CDR3 is 13 amino acids long. Trimming removed 1 base from V and 7 bases from J, with 5 bases in between.

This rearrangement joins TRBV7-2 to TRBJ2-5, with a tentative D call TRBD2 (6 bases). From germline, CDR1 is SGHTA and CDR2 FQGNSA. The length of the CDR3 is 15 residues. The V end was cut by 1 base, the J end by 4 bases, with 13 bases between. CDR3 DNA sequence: TGTGCCAGCAGCTTAGAGGTGGGAGCGGGAGAGACCCAGTACTTC. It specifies CASSLEVGAGETQYF.

CDR3 in amino acids: CSARSGGFGYTF. CDR3 sequence (DNA): TGCAGTGCTAGAAGCGGGGGGTTTGGCTACACCTTC. The chain has TRBV20-1 and TRBJ1-2, with D maybe TRBD1 (5 bases). The germline V and J ends were trimmed by 2 bases and 7 bases, with 11 bases remaining between them. CDR1 and CDR2 from the germline V gene are DFQATT and SNEGSKA (reference sequence). The CDR3 runs to 12 residues.

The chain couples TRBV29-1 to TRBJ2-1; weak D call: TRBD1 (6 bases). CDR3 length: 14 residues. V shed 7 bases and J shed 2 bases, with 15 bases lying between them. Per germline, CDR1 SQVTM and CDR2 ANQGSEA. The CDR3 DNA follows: TGCAGCGGGGGGCAGACTCGACCCTACAATGAGCAGTTCTTC. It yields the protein CSGGQTRPYNEQFF.

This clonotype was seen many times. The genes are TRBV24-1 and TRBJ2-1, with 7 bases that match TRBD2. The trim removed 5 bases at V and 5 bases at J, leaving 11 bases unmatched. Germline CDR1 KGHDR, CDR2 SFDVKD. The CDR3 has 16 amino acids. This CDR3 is CATSAPGVAGNNEQFF. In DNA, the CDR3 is TGTGCCACCAGTGCCCCCGGGGTAGCGGGTAACAATGAGCAGTTCTTC.